This T cell receptor (beta chain) appears in the sequencing data of a study of vaccination and CD4 T cells after COVID-19. Overall study: Each post-COVID sample was drawn after diagnosis, and the median interval was approximately 100 days (range 35 to 161). The cells were exposed to overlapping spike peptides originating from SARS-CoV-2, HCoV-NL63, HCoV-OC43 and HCoV-229E for stimulation.

A word on this clonotype: Its antigen is still unknown.

V lost 3 bases to trimming and J lost 12 bases, with 18 bases between them. Per germline, CDR1 GTSNPN and CDR2 SVGIG (reference sequence). There are 13 residues in the CDR3. Sequencing of the DNA from cultured CD4+ T cells was carried out with the Oncomine TCR Beta short-read assay. Each CDR3 protein gets one entry after TCRdb re-called the PCR reads with MiXCR. The sample yields roughly 9,400 distinct CDR3 sequences, roughly 57% seen once. General study points: SARS-CoV-2-reactive clonotypes rose nonsignificantly, with the median going from about 20 to 38. Researchers report that a median approximately 90% of reactive clones in convalescent patients surfaced only post-vaccination.

Treatment denoted: roughly ten-day PBMC culture with coronavirus spike peptide pools or control peptides (ViraFEST assay). The material sequenced was CD4+ T cells from blood, cultured in vitro. The chain uses TRBV30 and TRBJ1-5; D perhaps matches TRBD1 (5 bases). The clonotype comes from a human donor who had recovered from COVID-19. The CDR3 here is CAWSDGTGVIQHF. CDR3 sequence (DNA): TGTGCCTGGAGCGACGGGACGGGGGTCATCCAGCATTTT.